This TCR beta chain was recorded in a study of blood T cell repertoires in COVID-19 (dated by TCRdb to about 2020). Context from the whole study: Samples covering the acute and convalescent phases of COVID-19 were provided by collaborators in the United States, Italy and Spain. The repertoires were released in a freely available public database intended as a resource for research on the immune response to SARS-CoV-2. Where HLA class I and class II types were available, the types were taken from metadata supplied by the sample provider, not from assay-based typing. The prospective study material was composed of cDNA or gDNA derived from T cells, B-cell-depleted T cells, or PBMCs. Sample metadata almost always included a de-identified subject ID, COVID-19 status, age in years and sex. Samples were obtained from the ongoing ImmuneRACE study (first 160 participants) and from about 1,300 subjects provided by 6 global collaborators. Subjects who had been exposed to COVID-19, were actively infected with it, or had recovered from it provided the deeply sampled blood TCRbeta repertoires that made up the dataset. Broader findings and caveats from the paper: The quantity of clinical and demographic metadata differed by source and by participant and was supplied without curation.

Each collaborating institution followed its own protocols to collect whole blood in K2EDTA tubes. For TCRbeta analysis, collaborators shipped samples as frozen whole blood, isolated PBMCs, or DNA extracted from either of those sample types. Many counts were recorded for this clone. This clone's antigen is unknown. No much larger clonotype is one base removed from it; base qualities were not supplied. TCRbeta CDR3 regions were amplified from genomic DNA by means of the immunoSEQ Assay, a bias-controlled multiplex PCR. The paper's processing steps were these. Within the assay, amplification of reference gene primers was used to estimate how many nucleated cells each sample contained. To quantify the absolute abundance of each unique TCRbeta CDR3 rearrangement, sequence reads were collapsed and filtered. For each sample, productive Simpson clonality was calculated as the square root of Simpson's diversity index over productive rearrangements. Entries here come from immuneACCESS through TCRdb and include only in-frame sequences with V and J called. Some clones fail to appear in such tables; in the studies checked, an unresolved V gene covers under half of the shortfall, and the cause of the remainder is unknown. Clone size and the V and J calls come from that table; the DNA yielded D and trimming. The sample includes almost 85,000 clones, with about 86% observed a single time. Of the sample, 35% to 40% is held by the ten largest clones.

The CDR3 holds 12 amino acids from the cysteine to the phenylalanine. Just CDR3 DNA is preserved here, 36 bases in frame from base 1. A distance of 5 bases separates the germline ends of V and J, which lose 1 base and 3 bases respectively. Via the germline V gene, CDR1 is SGHRS and CDR2 YFSETQ. The chain uses TRBV5-1 and TRBJ2-7; too little of a D gene remains to name it. The clonotype was recovered from an elderly man with active or convalescent COVID-19. The sequenced sample was peripheral blood. The DNA reads TGCGCCAGCAGCTTGACAGTCTACGAGCAGTACTTC. This gives the protein CASSLTVYEQYF.